The clone carrying this TCR beta chain has just one count. Germline CDR1 SGHNT, CDR2 YYREEE (reference sequence). V lost 6 bases and J lost 0; bases outside the gene matches: 3. The CDR3 spans 15 residues. This sample is drawn from a study of blood T cell repertoires in COVID-19. Overall study: The samples span acute and convalescent COVID-19 from the United States, Italy and Spain. Nucleic acid was either cDNA or gDNA, and it came from T cells, B-cell-depleted T cells, or PBMCs.

In the original analysis: Reference gene primer amplification gave nucleated cell count estimates. The method was immunoSEQ multiplex PCR; TCRdb's version includes in-frame clones alone and lacks a portion of them. V, J and clone size reflect that table, while D and trimming were determined from the DNA. The sample holds 180,000 or so clones, roughly four fifths seen once. V is TRBV5-4 and J is TRBJ2-5; 12 bases map to TRBD2. The TCR originated in a human donor with acute or convalescent COVID-19. The donor label of this sample is uncertain. What was sequenced was peripheral blood. This chain's CDR3 is CASTTSGSYQETQYF. In DNA, the CDR3 is TGTGCCAGCACGACTAGCGGGAGTTACCAAGAGACCCAGTACTTC.